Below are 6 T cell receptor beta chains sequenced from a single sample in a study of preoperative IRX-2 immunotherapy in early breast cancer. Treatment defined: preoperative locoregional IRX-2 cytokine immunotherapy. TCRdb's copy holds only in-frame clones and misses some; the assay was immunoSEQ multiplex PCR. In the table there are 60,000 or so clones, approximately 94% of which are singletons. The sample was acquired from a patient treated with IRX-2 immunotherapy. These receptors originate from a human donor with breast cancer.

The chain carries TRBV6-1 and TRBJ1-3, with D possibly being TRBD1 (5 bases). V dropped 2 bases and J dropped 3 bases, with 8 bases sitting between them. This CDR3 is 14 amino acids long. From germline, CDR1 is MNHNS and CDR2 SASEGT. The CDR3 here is CASSELGRGNTIYF. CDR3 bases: TGTGCCAGCAGTGAACTGGGGCGTGGAAACACCATATATTTT.

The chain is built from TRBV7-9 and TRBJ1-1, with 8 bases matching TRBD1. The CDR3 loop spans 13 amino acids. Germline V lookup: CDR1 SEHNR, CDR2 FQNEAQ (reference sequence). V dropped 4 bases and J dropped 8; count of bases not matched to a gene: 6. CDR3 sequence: CASSSGQGLEAFF. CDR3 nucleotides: TGTGCCAGCAGCTCCGGACAGGGTTTGGAAGCTTTCTTT.

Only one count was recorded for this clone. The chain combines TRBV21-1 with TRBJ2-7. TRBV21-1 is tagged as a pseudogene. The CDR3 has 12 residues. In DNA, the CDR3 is TGTGCCAGCAGCAAAATTTCCTACGAGCAGTACTTC. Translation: CASSKISYEQYF.

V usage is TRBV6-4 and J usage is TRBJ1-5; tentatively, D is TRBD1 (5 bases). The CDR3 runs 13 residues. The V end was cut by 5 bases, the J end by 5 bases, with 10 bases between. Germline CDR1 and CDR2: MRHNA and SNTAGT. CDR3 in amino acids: CASSQGPYQPQHF. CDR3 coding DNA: TGTGCCAGCAGTCAGGGTCCTTATCAGCCCCAGCATTTT.

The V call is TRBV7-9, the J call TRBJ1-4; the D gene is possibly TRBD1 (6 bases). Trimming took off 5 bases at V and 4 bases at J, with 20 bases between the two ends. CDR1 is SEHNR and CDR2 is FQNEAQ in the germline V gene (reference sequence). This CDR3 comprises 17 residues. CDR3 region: CASSPGVRGAGNEKLFF. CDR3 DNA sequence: TGTGCCAGCAGCCCAGGGGTCCGGGGGGCTGGTAATGAAAAACTGTTTTTT.

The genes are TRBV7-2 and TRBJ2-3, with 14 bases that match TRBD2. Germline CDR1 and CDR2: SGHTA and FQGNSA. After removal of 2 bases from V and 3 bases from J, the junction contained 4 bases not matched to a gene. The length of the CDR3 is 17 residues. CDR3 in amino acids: CASSLTGLAGGTDTQYF. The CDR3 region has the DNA TGTGCCAGCAGCTTAACCGGACTAGCGGGGGGAACAGATACGCAGTATTTT.